One sample yielded the 2 T cell receptor beta chains listed below, sequenced in a study of vaccination and CD4 T cells after COVID-19. Researchers used the Oncomine TCR Beta short-read assay to sequence DNA from cultured CD4+ T cells. TCRdb fed the PCR reads into MiXCR, producing one record per CDR3 protein. The data contain more than 9,000 distinct CDR3 sequences, approximately 60% of them seen just once; the ten biggest clones take up approximately 17%. The treatment denotes: approximately 11-day PBMC culture with coronavirus spike peptide pools or control peptides (ViraFEST assay). No antigen has been identified for these receptors. The sequenced sample was CD4+ T cells from blood, cultured in vitro. The receptor source for this set is a human donor who had recovered from COVID-19.

This sequence joins TRBV6-5 and TRBJ1-5; D not resolved. CDR1 MNHEY and CDR2 SVGAGI come from the germline V gene. The CDR3 is 16 residues long. V was clipped by 2 bases and J by 3 bases, with 14 bases between them. Written as DNA, the CDR3 is TGTGCCAGCAGTTACCCGCCAGGTCCACTCAATCAGCCCCAGCATTTT. It yields the protein CASSYPPGPLNQPQHF.

Here the CDR3 reads CASRRGTEDGYTF. CDR3 in DNA: TGTGCCAGTAGGAGAGGGACAGAAGATGGCTACACCTTC. V gene TRBV19 combines with J gene TRBJ1-2, with 7 bases identical to TRBD1. Trimming removed 6 bases from V and 6 bases from J; junction bases left unmatched: 7. The CDR3 has 13 residues. Germline CDR1 is LNHDA and CDR2 is SQIVND (reference sequence).